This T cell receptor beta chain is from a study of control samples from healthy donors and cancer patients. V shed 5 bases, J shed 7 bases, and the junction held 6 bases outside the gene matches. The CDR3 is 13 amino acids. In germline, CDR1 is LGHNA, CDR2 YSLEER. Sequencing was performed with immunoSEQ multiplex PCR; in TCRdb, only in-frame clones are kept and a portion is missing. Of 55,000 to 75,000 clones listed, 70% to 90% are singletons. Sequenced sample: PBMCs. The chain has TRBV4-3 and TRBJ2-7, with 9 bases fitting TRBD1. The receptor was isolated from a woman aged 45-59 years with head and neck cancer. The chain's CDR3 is CASSSGTGREQYF. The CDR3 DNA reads TGCGCCAGCAGCTCCGGGACAGGGCGAGAGCAGTACTTC.